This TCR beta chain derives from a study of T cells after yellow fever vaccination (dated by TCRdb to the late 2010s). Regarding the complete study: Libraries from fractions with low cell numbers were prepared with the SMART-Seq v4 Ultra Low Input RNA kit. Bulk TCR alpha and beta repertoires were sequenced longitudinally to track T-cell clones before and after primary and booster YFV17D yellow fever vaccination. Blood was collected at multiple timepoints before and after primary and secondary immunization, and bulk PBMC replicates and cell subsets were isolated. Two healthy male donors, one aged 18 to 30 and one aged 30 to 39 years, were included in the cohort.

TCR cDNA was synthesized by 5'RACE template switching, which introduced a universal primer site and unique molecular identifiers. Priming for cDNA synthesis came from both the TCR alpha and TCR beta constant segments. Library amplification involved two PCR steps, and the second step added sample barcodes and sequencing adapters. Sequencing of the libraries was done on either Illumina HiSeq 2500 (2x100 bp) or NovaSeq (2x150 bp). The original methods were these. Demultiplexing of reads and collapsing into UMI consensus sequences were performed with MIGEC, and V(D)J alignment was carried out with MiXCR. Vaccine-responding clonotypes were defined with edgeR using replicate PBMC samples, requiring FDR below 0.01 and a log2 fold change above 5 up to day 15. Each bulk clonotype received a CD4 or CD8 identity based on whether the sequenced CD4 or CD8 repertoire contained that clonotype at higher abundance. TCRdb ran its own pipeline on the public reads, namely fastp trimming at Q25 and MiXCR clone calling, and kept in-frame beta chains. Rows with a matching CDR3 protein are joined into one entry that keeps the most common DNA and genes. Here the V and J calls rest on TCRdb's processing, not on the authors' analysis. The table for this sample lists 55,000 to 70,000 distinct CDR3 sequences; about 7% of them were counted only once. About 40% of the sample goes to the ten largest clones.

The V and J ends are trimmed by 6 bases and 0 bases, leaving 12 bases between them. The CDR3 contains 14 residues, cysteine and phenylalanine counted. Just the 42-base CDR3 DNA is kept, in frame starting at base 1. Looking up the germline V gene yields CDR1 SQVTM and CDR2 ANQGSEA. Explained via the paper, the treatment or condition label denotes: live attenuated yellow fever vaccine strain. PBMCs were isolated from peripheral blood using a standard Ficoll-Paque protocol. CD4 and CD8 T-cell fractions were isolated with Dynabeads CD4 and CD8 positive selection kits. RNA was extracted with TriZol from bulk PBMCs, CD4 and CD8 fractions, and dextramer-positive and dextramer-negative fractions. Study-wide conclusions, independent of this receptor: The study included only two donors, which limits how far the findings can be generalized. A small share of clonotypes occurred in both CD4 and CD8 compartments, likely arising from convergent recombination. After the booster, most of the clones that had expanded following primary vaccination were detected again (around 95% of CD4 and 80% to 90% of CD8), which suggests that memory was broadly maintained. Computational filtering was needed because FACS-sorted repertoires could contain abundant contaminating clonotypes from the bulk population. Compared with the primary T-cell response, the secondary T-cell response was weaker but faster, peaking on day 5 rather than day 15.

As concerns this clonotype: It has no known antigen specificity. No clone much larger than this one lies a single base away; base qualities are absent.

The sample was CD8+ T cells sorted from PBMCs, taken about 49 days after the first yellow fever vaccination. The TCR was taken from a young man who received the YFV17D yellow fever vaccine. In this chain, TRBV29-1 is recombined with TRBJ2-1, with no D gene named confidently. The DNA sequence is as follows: TGCAGCGTGCCCGACATGAGCTCCTACAATGAGCAGTTCTTC. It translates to CSVPDMSSYNEQFF.